The source of this T cell receptor (beta chain) is a study of blood T cell repertoires in COVID-19. This table comes from immunoSEQ multiplex PCR, and its TCRdb copy is limited to in-frame clones, with some not included. The sample gives roughly 56,000 clones, around 90% of which show up once; about 12% is in the top ten. This CDR3 comprises 14 residues. Germline V gene data show CDR1 as KGHDR and CDR2 as SFDVKD. The germline V and J ends were trimmed by 9 bases and 1 base, with 12 bases remaining between them. Sequences were obtained from peripheral blood. The TCR comes from a man in his sixties with active COVID-19. The rearrangement joins TRBV24-1 to TRBJ1-3, with unresolved D. The CDR3 DNA is TGTGCCACCTCCCCTCCGGGGTCTGGAAACACCATATATTTT. It codes for CATSPPGSGNTIYF.